This T cell receptor beta chain emerged from a study of Ad26.COV2.S vaccination and SARS-CoV-2 variants listed by TCRdb under 2021. With respect to the entire study: Vaccine-arm donors came from COV1001, a multicentre, randomized, double-blind, placebo-controlled phase I-IIa trial of Ad26.COV2.S in healthy adults. Trial participants were randomized into five groups of five, in which low-dose or high-dose Ad26.COV2.S was given once or twice, or placebo was given on both occasions. Investigators did not know the trial group allocation while performing experiments and assessing outcomes. The specificity and breadth of SARS-CoV-2-reactive T cell receptors after Ad26.COV2.S vaccination were assessed by TCRbeta repertoire sequencing. The TCR-sequenced set comprised roughly 30 samples: some 20 Ad26.COV2.S vaccine recipients, 5 placebo recipients and 8 SARS-CoV-2 convalescent individuals. Ad26.COV2.S was given intramuscularly at 5x10^10 or 1x10^11 viral particles, as a single shot or as two shots 56 days apart.

In the paper's terms, the treatment or condition label means: about 20 received Ad26.COV2.S at low or high dose, single or two shots; 5 received placebo; per-sample allocation not given. For vaccine and placebo recipients, the sequenced repertoires came from samples collected on day 63 after the first injection. In Cohort 1b, 25 to 30 adults aged 18-55 years were enrolled at a single site in Boston, USA, between 29 July and 7 August 2020. Ad26.COV2.S was a replication-incompetent adenovirus type 26 vector expressing a prefusion-stabilized SARS-CoV-2 spike protein from the original Wuhan strain. Measured from the cysteine to the phenylalanine, the CDR3 is 15 residues long. Just CDR3 DNA is preserved here, 45 bases in frame from base 1. CDR1 is given as SGHTA and CDR2 as FQGTGA, both from the germline V gene. At the junction V is shortened by 1 base and J by 5 bases, with 14 bases in between. The immunoSEQ Assay was used to sequence TCRbeta CDR3 regions. After extraction, genomic DNA underwent amplification by bias-controlled multiplex PCR, followed by high-throughput sequencing. On the authors' methods: To quantify the absolute abundance of each unique TCRbeta CDR3 region, sequences were collapsed and filtered. T cell fraction was estimated by normalizing TCRbeta template counts to usable DNA, with usable DNA measured through amplification of reference genes found in all nucleated cells. Repertoire TCRs were annotated as SARS-CoV-2-specific when V gene, CDR3 amino acid sequence and J gene were exactly matched to a known reactive TCR set. MIRA supplied the reference SARS-CoV-2 TCR set, which was filtered for enrichment in COVID-19-positive ImmuneCODE repertoires so that public or cross-reactive TCRs were removed. Based on the MIRA antigens, annotated TCRs were further analysed at the level of specific ORF or position within ORF. Breadth was defined as the number of annotated unique rearrangements divided by the total number of unique productive rearrangements, and depth was defined as the summed frequency of the annotated unique rearrangements. Two-sided Wilcoxon rank-sum tests were used to compare TCR breadth between groups. This immuneACCESS table, as held by TCRdb, lists in-frame sequences with V and J called but not all clones. Of the missing ones, under half trace to an unresolved V gene in checked studies; the others have no known cause. That table furnishes V, J and clone size, whereas the DNA furnished D and trimming. This sample is represented by hundreds of thousands of clones; 89% of them were singletons. In total, the top ten clones hold approximately 1.5% of the sample.

Of note for this clone: Its specific antigen is unknown. Base qualities are not recorded, but no much larger clone differs from it by a single base.

Summary of the overall study and its limitations: After vaccination, substantial breadth of spike-specific CD8+ and CD4+ T cell responses was reported. The authors noted that total T cell responses may have been underestimated by the TCR breadth and depth analyses. Ad26.COV2.S recipients had higher spike-specific TCR breadth than placebo recipients (P = 0.0014). The study was not powered for comparison of responses between vaccine doses or regimens. Vaccine and placebo recipients had similar non-spike TCR breadth, a finding consistent with the vaccine containing only spike.

The V gene is TRBV7-3 and the J gene is TRBJ2-5; the D gene cannot be resolved beyond TRBD1 or TRBD2, each matching 6 bases. Specimen: peripheral blood, collected in a trial of Ad26.COV2.S vaccine versus placebo. The receptor's source is a person between 18 and 59 years old who received the Ad26.COV2.S COVID-19 vaccine or a placebo. CDR3 loop: CASSLSAGGRETQYF. The DNA is TGTGCCAGCAGCTTAAGTGCTGGGGGGCGGGAGACCCAGTACTTC.